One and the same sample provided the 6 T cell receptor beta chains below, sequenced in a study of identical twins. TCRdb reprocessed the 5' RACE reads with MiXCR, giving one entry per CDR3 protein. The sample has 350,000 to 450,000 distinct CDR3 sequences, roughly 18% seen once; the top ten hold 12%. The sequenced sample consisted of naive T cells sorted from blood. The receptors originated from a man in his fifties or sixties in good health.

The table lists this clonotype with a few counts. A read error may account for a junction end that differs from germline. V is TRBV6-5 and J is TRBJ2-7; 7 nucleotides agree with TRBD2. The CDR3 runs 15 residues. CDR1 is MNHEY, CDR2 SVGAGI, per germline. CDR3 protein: CASSNSRLAVYEQYF. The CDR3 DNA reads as TGTGCCAGCAGTAACTCCCGACTAGCAGTGTACGAGCAGTACTTC.

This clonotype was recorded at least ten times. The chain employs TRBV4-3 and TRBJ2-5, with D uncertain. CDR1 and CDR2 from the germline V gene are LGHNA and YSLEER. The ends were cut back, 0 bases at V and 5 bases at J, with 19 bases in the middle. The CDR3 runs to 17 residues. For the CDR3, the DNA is TGCGCCAGCAGCCAAGATAGGATGGGTAATGCCCTGGAGACCCAGTACTTC. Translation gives CASSQDRMGNALETQYF.

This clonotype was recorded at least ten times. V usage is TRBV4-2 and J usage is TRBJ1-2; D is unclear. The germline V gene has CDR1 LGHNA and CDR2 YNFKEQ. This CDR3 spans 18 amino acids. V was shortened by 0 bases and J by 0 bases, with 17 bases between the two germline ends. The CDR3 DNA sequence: TGTGCCAGCAGCCAAGACCCCGCGGTAATCCACGCTAACTATGGCTACACCTTC. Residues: CASSQDPAVIHANYGYTF.

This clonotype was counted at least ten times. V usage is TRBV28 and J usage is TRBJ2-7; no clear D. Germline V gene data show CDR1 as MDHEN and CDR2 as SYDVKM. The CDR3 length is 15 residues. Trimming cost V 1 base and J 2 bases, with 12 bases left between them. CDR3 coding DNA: TGTGCCAGCAGTTTATTTTTGGGCACAGCCTACGAGCAGTACTTC. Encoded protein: CASSLFLGTAYEQYF.

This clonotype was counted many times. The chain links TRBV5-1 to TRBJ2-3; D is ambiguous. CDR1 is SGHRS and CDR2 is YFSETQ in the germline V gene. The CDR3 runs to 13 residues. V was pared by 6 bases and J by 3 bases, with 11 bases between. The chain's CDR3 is CASTTIGTDTQYF. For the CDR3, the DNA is TGCGCCAGCACCACCATTGGTACAGATACGCAGTATTTT.

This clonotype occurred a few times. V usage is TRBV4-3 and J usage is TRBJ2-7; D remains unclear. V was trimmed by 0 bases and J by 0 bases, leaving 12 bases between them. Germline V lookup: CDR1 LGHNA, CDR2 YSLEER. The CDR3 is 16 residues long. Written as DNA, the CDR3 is TGCGCCAGCAGCCAAGAATGGGGAACCAGCTCCTACGAGCAGTACTTC. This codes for CASSQEWGTSSYEQYF.